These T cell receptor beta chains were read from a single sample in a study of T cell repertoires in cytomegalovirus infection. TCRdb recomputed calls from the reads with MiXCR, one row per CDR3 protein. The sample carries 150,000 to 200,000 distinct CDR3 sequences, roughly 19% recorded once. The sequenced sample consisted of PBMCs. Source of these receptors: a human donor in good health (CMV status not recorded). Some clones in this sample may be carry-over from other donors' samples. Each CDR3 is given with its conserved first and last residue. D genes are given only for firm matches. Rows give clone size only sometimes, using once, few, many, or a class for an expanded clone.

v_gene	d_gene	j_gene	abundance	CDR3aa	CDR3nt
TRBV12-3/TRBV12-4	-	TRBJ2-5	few	CASKGPQETQYF	TGTGCCAGCAAGGGCCCACAAGAGACCCAGTACTTC
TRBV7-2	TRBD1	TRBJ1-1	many	CASSSSPGQGSEAFF	TGTGCCAGCAGCTCAAGCCCGGGACAGGGTTCTGAAGCTTTCTTT
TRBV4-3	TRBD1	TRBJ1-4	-	CASSLGQDRSNEKLFF	TGCGCCAGCAGCCTCGGACAGGACAGGTCGAATGAAAAACTGTTTTTT
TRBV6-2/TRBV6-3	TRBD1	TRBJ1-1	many	CASSYDREGTEAFF	TGTGCCAGCAGTTACGACAGGGAGGGCACTGAAGCTTTCTTT
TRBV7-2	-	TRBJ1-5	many	CASSLEGGRFNQPQHF	TGTGCCAGCAGCTTAGAAGGAGGGAGATTCAATCAGCCCCAGCATTTT
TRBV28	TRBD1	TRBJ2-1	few	CASSLYLTTKGQSNSYNEQFF	TGTGCCAGCAGTTTATACTTAACCACTAAGGGACAGTCTAACTCCTACAATGAGCAGTTCTTC
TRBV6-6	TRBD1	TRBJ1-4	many	CASSSGQLNEKLFF	TGTGCCAGCAGTTCGGGACAGCTTAATGAAAAACTGTTTTTT
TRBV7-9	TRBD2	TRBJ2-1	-	CASSPGGTSGPRNEQFF	TGTGCCAGCAGCCCGGGTGGGACTAGCGGGCCGCGGAATGAGCAGTTCTTC
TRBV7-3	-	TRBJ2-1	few	CASSLTMDGYNEQFF	TGTGCCAGCAGCTTAACGATGGACGGTTACAATGAGCAGTTCTTC
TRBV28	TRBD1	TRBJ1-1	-	CASSYRGVRNTEAFF	TGTGCCAGCAGTTACAGGGGTGTCAGGAACACTGAAGCTTTCTTT
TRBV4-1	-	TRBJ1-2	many	CASSQDPYTYGYTF	TGCGCCAGCAGCCAAGACCCTTATACCTATGGCTACACCTTC
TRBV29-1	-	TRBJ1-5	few	CSVTCSNQPQHF	TGCAGCGTTACGTGTAGCAATCAGCCCCAGCATTTT
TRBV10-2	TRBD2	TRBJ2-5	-	CASSFVRGGAETQYF	TGCGCCAGCAGCTTCGTTCGGGGGGGAGCAGAGACCCAGTACTTC
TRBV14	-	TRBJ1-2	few	CASSSRSDTFNYGYTF	TGTGCCAGCAGCTCGCGGAGCGACACATTTAACTATGGCTACACCTTC
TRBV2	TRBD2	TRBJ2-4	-	CASSDNLSGGRGKNIQYF	TGTGCCAGCAGTGATAACCTGAGCGGGGGGCGTGGCAAAAACATTCAGTACTTC
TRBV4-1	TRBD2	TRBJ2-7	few	CASSQDQTGLAGEQYF	TGCGCCAGCAGCCAAGATCAGACGGGACTAGCGGGGGAGCAGTACTTC
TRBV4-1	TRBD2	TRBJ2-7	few	CASSRLAGGLGYEQYF	TGCGCCAGCAGCCGGTTAGCGGGGGGGTTGGGTTACGAGCAGTACTTC
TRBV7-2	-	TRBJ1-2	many	CASSARTANYGYTF	TGTGCCAGCAGCGCCCGGACAGCGAACTATGGCTACACCTTC
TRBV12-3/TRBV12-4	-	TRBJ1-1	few	CASSLGGDTEAFF	TGTGCCAGCAGTTTAGGTGGTGACACTGAAGCTTTCTTT
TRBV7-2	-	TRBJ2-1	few	CASSFTVYNEQFF	TGTGCCAGCAGCTTTACAGTATACAATGAGCAGTTCTTC
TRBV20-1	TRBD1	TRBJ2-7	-	CSAYDRGLGYEQYF	TGCAGTGCTTACGACAGGGGGCTAGGGTACGAGCAGTACTTC
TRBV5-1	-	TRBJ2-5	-	CASSIPGQETQYF	TGCGCCAGCAGCATACCCGGGCAGGAGACCCAGTACTTC
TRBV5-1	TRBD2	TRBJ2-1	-	CASSGGLAERSYNEQFF	TGCGCCAGCAGCGGGGGACTAGCGGAGCGCTCCTACAATGAGCAGTTCTTC
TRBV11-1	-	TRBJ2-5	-	CASSSQTGQETQYF	TGTGCCAGCAGTTCCCAGACAGGACAAGAGACCCAGTACTTC
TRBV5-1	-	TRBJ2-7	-	CASSSGAQESSYEQYF	TGCGCCAGCAGCTCCGGGGCGCAGGAGAGCTCCTACGAGCAGTACTTC
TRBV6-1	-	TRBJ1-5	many	CASSGLSNQPQHF	TGTGCCAGCAGTGGCTTGTCGAATCAGCCCCAGCATTTT
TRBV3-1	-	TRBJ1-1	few	CASSQASLNTEAFF	TGTGCCAGCAGCCAAGCCAGCCTGAACACTGAAGCTTTCTTT
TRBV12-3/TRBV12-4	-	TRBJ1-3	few	CASSSTGFSGNTIYF	TGTGCCAGCAGTTCCACAGGGTTCTCTGGAAACACCATATATTTT